Given below is one T cell receptor (beta chain) in context. Trimming cost V 1 base and J 4 bases, with 19 bases left between them. CDR1 and CDR2 (germline): SGHAT, FQNNGV. This CDR3 region has 17 residues. This entry belongs to a study of Ad26.COV2.S vaccination and SARS-CoV-2 variants. For the study at large: Enrollment placed the donor in the COV1001 Ad26.COV2.S trial arm. By the intramuscular route, Ad26.COV2.S was given once, or twice 56 days apart.

Treatment denoted: over 15 received Ad26.COV2.S at low or high dose, single or two shots; roughly five received placebo; per-sample allocation not given. Day 63 after the first vaccine or placebo injection was the time point for sampling. Some clones are missing from TCRdb's copy, which holds only in-frame ones; the method was immunoSEQ multiplex PCR. The sample shows 410,000 or so clones, over 75% of them seen only once. V and J are TRBV11-2 and TRBJ2-5; D perhaps matches TRBD2 (6 bases). The source is a person aged 18-60 years who received the Ad26.COV2.S COVID-19 vaccine or a placebo. Sequencing was performed on peripheral blood, taken in a trial of Ad26.COV2.S vaccine versus placebo. CDR3 protein: CASSLVQGQGGSETQYF. In DNA form, the CDR3 reads TGTGCCAGCAGCTTAGTACAAGGGCAAGGAGGGTCAGAGACCCAGTACTTC. Complete variable domain (other parts from reference TRBV11-2 and TRBJ2-5): EAGVAQSPRYKIIEKRQSVAFWCNPISGHATLYWYQQILGQGPKLLIQFQNNGVVDDSQLPKDRFSAERLKGVDSTLKIQPAKLEDSAVYLCASSLVQGQGGSETQYFGPGTRLLVL.